This T cell receptor (beta chain) was identified during a study of T cell responses to AZD1222 COVID-19 vaccine (dated by TCRdb to the early 2020s). Context from the whole study: TCR sequencing covered some 240 trial participants: 200 to 210 given two doses of AZD1222 and around 26 given two doses of MenACWY control vaccine. Trial participants were enrolled by age into subgroups of 18-55, 56-69 and 70-plus years, and around 140, 26 and 57 TCR-sequenced participants, respectively, were included in these subgroups. Overall study results and their limits: In the small 56-69-year group, the increase in depth fell short of significance, most likely because of low power. Because no samples from the day 14 peak response were available, repertoires could be characterized only after the peak T cell response. Epitopes outside the regions mutated in the B.1.351 and B.1.1.7 variants were reportedly recognized by nearly half of the unique spike-specific TCRs. Vaccine-associated CD4 TCRs spanned the whole spike protein, with dominant responses in regions 160-218 and 743-854. After two AZD1222 doses, both the breadth and the depth of spike-specific TCRs were significantly higher than at day 0 and than in MenACWY recipients. Most participants were white British and females outnumbered males, and the authors suggested that clonal diversity may have been underestimated. Only six AZD1222 recipients were SARS-CoV-2 seropositive at baseline, limiting conclusions about previously exposed vaccinees.

On this clone itself: The antigen it recognizes is unknown. No much larger clone exists at a distance of one base, and base qualities are not known.

The time point label on this specimen signifies: about 28 days (+/-7) after the second vaccine dose. AZD1222 recipients with second doses at about 4 weeks or about 12 weeks were pooled, because spike-specific TCR depth and breadth did not differ between schedules. Samples from vaccinated people were obtained from the UK trials COV001 and COV002, which included a single-blind randomized controlled phase 2/3 trial of AZD1222 (ChAdOx1 nCoV-19) in healthy adults. For TCRbeta chain sequencing, PBMC samples were collected from trial participants at day 0 and at day 28 after the second dose. V trim: 1 base; J trim: 5 bases; unmatched bases: 10. The germline V gene specifies SGHVS as CDR1 and FNYEAQ as CDR2. Taken from cysteine to phenylalanine, the CDR3 has 18 residues. Only the CDR3 DNA stays, 54 bases, in frame from base 1. The CDR3 regions of human TCRbeta chains were analyzed by immunosequencing. The authors processed their data as follows. TCRs in the repertoires were matched against a reference library of SARS-CoV-2-specific TCRs that had been generated with the MIRA antigen-specificity platform. Breadth was defined as the fraction of unique TCRs that were SARS-CoV-2-associated, and depth was defined as the fraction of total T cells that were SARS-CoV-2-associated. Using the MIRA data, each spike-specific TCR was assigned both to the spike region to which the TCR was reactive and to a CD4 or CD8 class. Log10-transformed breadth and depth values were compared by one-way ANOVA with Sidak's multiple comparisons tests. The clones in this table, taken by TCRdb from immuneACCESS, are in-frame only. Not every clone is retained; where verified, under half of the shortfall comes from an unresolved V gene, and the cause of the rest is unknown. That table supplies the V and J calls and clone size; D and trimming were determined from the DNA. In this sample the table shows roughly 20,000 clones, roughly 84% of which occur a single time. The ten largest clones take up about 16% of the sample.

Recombination connected TRBV7-6 to TRBJ2-2, with 10 bases matching TRBD2. The clonotype originates from an adult who received the AZD1222 COVID-19 vaccine. The starting material was peripheral blood, obtained 28 days after the second AZD1222 dose. The DNA sequence is as follows: TGTGCCAGCAGCTTAGGGCGAGCGGGAGGGCCAGCGACCGGGGAGCTGTTTTTT. Its protein product is CASSLGRAGGPATGELFF.